The rows below give T cell receptor beta chains drawn from one sample of a study of human T cells and chemical hapten exposure. TCRdb redid the calling of the RACE reads with MiXCR, one entry per CDR3 protein. This table holds some 60,000 distinct CDR3 sequences, approximately 10% found once. Sequencing used whole blood, obtained in connection with sensitization to the hapten diphenylcyclopropenone (DPC). The receptor set was obtained from a woman aged 40 to 50 with alopecia areata. Some clones in this sample may be carry-over from other donors' samples. The CDR3 runs from the conserved cysteine through the conserved F or W. Fields, in order: D gene, CDR3 length, J gene, V gene, clone size, CDR3 protein, CDR3 DNA. The D gene is left open where the match is weak. Clone size appears in some rows only: once, few, many, or a class for an expanded clone.

>TRBD2|16|TRBJ2-1|TRBV30|.
CACSWGLAGGLDEQFF
TGTGCCTGCTCTTGGGGACTAGCGGGAGGGCTCGATGAGCAGTTCTTC
>.|12|TRBJ2-3|TRBV6-2/TRBV6-3|few
CASTGATDTQYF
TGTGCCAGCACAGGGGCGACAGATACGCAGTATTTT
>.|20|TRBJ1-4|TRBV18|many
CASSPVLGQNRLTTNEKLFF
TGTGCCAGCTCACCAGTCCTAGGACAGAACCGCCTCACAACTAATGAAAAACTGTTTTTT
>TRBD1|15|TRBJ2-1|TRBV14|.
CASSHRRTGDNVQFF
TGTGCCAGCAGCCATCGTCGGACAGGCGATAATGTGCAGTTCTTC
>TRBD2|15|TRBJ2-3|TRBV14|.
CASSQELAGMDTQYF
TGTGCCAGCAGCCAAGAACTAGCGGGGATGGATACGCAGTATTTT
>.|15|TRBJ1-4|TRBV7-8|.
CASSLDDAGGEKLFF
TGTGCCAGCAGCTTAGACGACGCGGGCGGTGAAAAACTGTTTTTT
>TRBD2|16|TRBJ2-7|TRBV11-2|many
CASSLGIGLGVDEQYF
TGTGCCAGCAGCTTGGGTATAGGACTAGGAGTTGACGAGCAGTACTTC
>TRBD1|13|TRBJ2-7|TRBV18|.
CASSQTGVYEQYF
TGTGCCAGCTCACAGACAGGGGTCTACGAGCAGTACTTC
>.|15|TRBJ1-6|TRBV2|few
CASSELGGGNSPLHF
TGTGCCAGCAGTGAATTGGGGGGAGGTAATTCACCCCTCCACTTT
>.|14|TRBJ1-3|TRBV9|.
CASSVGGSGSTIYF
TGTGCCAGCAGCGTTGGGGGCTCTGGAAGCACCATATATTTT
>.|15|TRBJ1-3|TRBV18|few
CASSSRLNSGNTIYF
TGTGCCAGCTCCTCCAGGCTGAACTCTGGAAACACCATATATTTT
>TRBD2|15|TRBJ2-1|TRBV6-1|many
CASSPGTSPNNEQFF
TGTGCCAGCAGCCCCGGGACTAGCCCAAACAATGAGCAGTTCTTC
>TRBD2|17|TRBJ2-1|TRBV4-3|few
CASSRTSGGGGYNEQFF
TGCGCCAGCAGCCGGACTAGCGGGGGAGGTGGTTACAATGAGCAGTTCTTC
>TRBD1|18|TRBJ1-2|TRBV20-1|many
CSARDVGQGASSGYGYTF
TGCAGTGCTAGAGATGTTGGACAGGGCGCATCGTCGGGCTATGGCTACACCTTC
>.|13|TRBJ2-1|TRBV2|few
CASSGSSQNEQFF
TGTGCCAGCAGTGGTTCCAGTCAAAATGAGCAGTTCTTC
>.|14|TRBJ2-7|TRBV3-1|.
CASSQDAGPYEQYF
TGTGCCAGCAGCCAAGATGCAGGCCCCTACGAGCAGTACTTC
>TRBD1|14|TRBJ2-7|TRBV11-2|many
CASSLDVQGTEQYF
TGTGCCAGCAGCTTAGATGTACAGGGGACCGAGCAGTACTTC
>.|13|TRBJ2-7|TRBV29-1|few
CSVRALGGYEQYF
TGCAGCGTGAGGGCGCTTGGGGGCTACGAGCAGTACTTC
>TRBD1|18|TRBJ1-3|TRBV9|many
CASSPSRDRISTGNTIYF
TGTGCCAGCAGCCCGTCCCGGGACAGAATCTCAACCGGAAACACCATATATTTT
>.|12|TRBJ1-5|TRBV20-1|few
CSARDGDQPQHF
TGCAGTGCTAGAGACGGGGATCAGCCCCAGCATTTT
>.|13|TRBJ1-1|TRBV28|many
CASSVPLNTEAFF
TGTGCCAGCAGTGTCCCTTTGAACACTGAAGCTTTCTTT
>.|12|TRBJ2-1|TRBV29-1|many
CSVEAGIGEQFF
TGCAGCGTTGAAGCAGGGATCGGGGAGCAGTTCTTC
>TRBD2|15|TRBJ2-1|TRBV12-3/TRBV12-4|many
CASRQLVGTSGKQFF
TGTGCCAGCAGACAACTGGTCGGGACTAGCGGCAAGCAGTTCTTC
>TRBD1|15|TRBJ1-5|TRBV12-3/TRBV12-4|few
CASTQTGNVNQPQHF
TGTGCCAGCACCCAGACAGGGAACGTCAATCAGCCCCAGCATTTT
>.|13|TRBJ1-2|TRBV5-1|.
CASSLGGDYGYTF
TGCGCCAGCAGCTTGGGTGGGGACTATGGCTACACCTTC
>.|13|TRBJ2-4|TRBV6-2/TRBV6-3|few
CASRDVSKNIQYF
TGTGCCAGCAGAGATGTTTCCAAAAACATTCAGTACTTC
>.|11|TRBJ1-1|TRBV12-3/TRBV12-4|many
CASSLTAEAFF
TGTGCCAGCAGTCTGACAGCTGAAGCTTTCTTT
>.|13|TRBJ1-2|TRBV7-3|many
CASSRGGDYGYTF
TGTGCCAGCAGCCGGGGAGGGGACTATGGCTACACCTTC
>.|14|TRBJ1-1|TRBV10-3|many
CAISRETGRTEAFF
TGTGCCATCAGTCGAGAGACTGGGCGTACTGAAGCTTTCTTT
>TRBD1|15|TRBJ2-5|TRBV13|many
CASSLPRQGQETQYF
TGTGCCAGCAGCTTACCTCGACAGGGGCAAGAGACCCAGTACTTC
>.|14|TRBJ2-1|TRBV20-1|few
CSASGDYQTNEQFF
TGCAGTGCTAGCGGCGACTACCAAACGAATGAGCAGTTCTTC
>TRBD1|12|TRBJ2-7|TRBV10-2|once
CASRTGSYEQYF
TGCGCCAGCAGGACAGGGTCCTACGAGCAGTACTTC
>.|17|TRBJ1-1|TRBV4-2|.
CASSQEISPSGNTEAFF
TGTGCCAGCAGCCAAGAGATAAGCCCCTCTGGGAACACTGAAGCTTTCTTT
>.|17|TRBJ2-7|TRBV6-1|few
CASSEKRLLGRVHEQYF
TGTGCCAGCAGTGAAAAACGACTTTTGGGCAGGGTCCACGAGCAGTACTTC
>.|14|TRBJ1-1|TRBV14|few
CASSRGGGTTEAFF
TGTGCCAGCAGCCGAGGGGGGGGAACCACTGAAGCTTTCTTT
>.|13|TRBJ1-1|TRBV5-4|many
CASVNFKNTEAFF
TGTGCCAGCGTAAACTTTAAGAACACTGAAGCTTTCTTT
>.|16|TRBJ1-2|TRBV19|.
CASSPTARTANYGYTF
TGTGCCAGTAGTCCCACAGCCCGGACAGCTAACTATGGCTACACCTTC
>.|14|TRBJ1-2|TRBV11-2|.
CASSLFPENYGFTF
TGTGCCAGCAGCTTATTCCCGGAGAACTATGGCTTCACCTTC
>.|15|TRBJ2-1|TRBV14|medium-sized
CASSQHRGYIDEQFF
TGTGCCAGCAGCCAACATAGGGGGTATATCGATGAGCAGTTCTTC
>.|13|TRBJ1-4|TRBV20-1|many
CSAGTGWGEKLFF
TGCAGTGCCGGTACAGGGTGGGGTGAAAAACTGTTTTTT
>TRBD1|15|TRBJ1-1|TRBV9|.
CASSAYRDRRTEAFF
TGTGCCAGCAGCGCCTACCGGGACAGGAGGACTGAAGCTTTCTTT
>TRBD2|14|TRBJ2-1|TRBV15|many
CATSRDRLADEQFF
TGTGCCACCAGCAGAGATAGACTAGCCGATGAGCAGTTCTTC
>.|16|TRBJ1-1|TRBV9|few
CASSVAPGSQMTEAFF
TGTGCCAGCAGCGTAGCCCCGGGTTCCCAAATGACTGAAGCTTTCTTT
>.|12|TRBJ2-1|TRBV12-3/TRBV12-4|few
CASGSAYNEQFF
TGTGCCAGCGGCAGTGCCTACAATGAGCAGTTCTTC
>.|10|TRBJ2-1|TRBV29-1|many
CSVNNNEQFF
TGCAGCGTTAATAACAATGAGCAGTTCTTC
>.|13|TRBJ2-5|TRBV18|.
CASSPTRQETQYF
TGTGCCAGCTCACCAACCAGACAAGAGACCCAGTACTTC
>.|15|TRBJ2-2|TRBV6-2/TRBV6-3|few
CAIKLGATLTGELFF
TGTGCCATCAAATTAGGGGCGACTCTGACCGGGGAGCTGTTTTTT
>.|13|TRBJ2-1|TRBV20-1|few
CSAREYPGGEQFF
TGCAGTGCTAGAGAGTACCCCGGAGGTGAGCAGTTCTTC
>TRBD1|15|TRBJ2-6|TRBV6-5|.
CASSRDRAGANVLTF
TGTGCCAGCAGCCGGGACAGGGCTGGGGCCAACGTCCTGACTTTC
>.|13|TRBJ1-3|TRBV28|few
CASTPGGGNTIYF
TGTGCCAGCACCCCCGGCGGGGGCAACACCATATATTTT
>.|13|TRBJ2-4|TRBV2|few
CASTEAPPGIQYF
TGTGCCAGCACCGAGGCCCCGCCGGGCATTCAGTACTTC
>TRBD1|15|TRBJ2-1|TRBV12-3/TRBV12-4|.
CASSLMDRVYNEQFF
TGTGCCAGCAGTTTAATGGACAGGGTGTACAATGAGCAGTTCTTC
>TRBD2|15|TRBJ2-7|TRBV11-2|many
CASRTSSGGFYEQYF
TGTGCCAGCAGAACCTCTAGCGGGGGTTTCTACGAGCAGTACTTC
>.|15|TRBJ2-1|TRBV7-9|few
CASSLKGEVRNEQFF
TGTGCCAGCAGCTTAAAGGGGGAGGTGCGGAATGAGCAGTTCTTC
>TRBD1|14|TRBJ2-1|TRBV20-1|few
CSSKGTGIGNEQFF
TGCAGTTCAAAAGGGACAGGGATCGGCAATGAGCAGTTCTTC
>TRBD1|12|TRBJ1-6|TRBV30|many
CAWEDRGSPLHF
TGTGCCTGGGAGGACAGGGGTTCACCCCTCCACTTT
>.|16|TRBJ2-1|TRBV7-8|.
CASSLPGQSSYNEQFF
TGTGCCAGCAGCTTACCGGGACAAAGCTCCTACAATGAGCAGTTCTTC
>.|13|TRBJ2-7|TRBV6-4|.
CASSDGQTSEQYF
TGTGCCAGCAGTGACGGGCAGACGTCCGAGCAGTACTTC